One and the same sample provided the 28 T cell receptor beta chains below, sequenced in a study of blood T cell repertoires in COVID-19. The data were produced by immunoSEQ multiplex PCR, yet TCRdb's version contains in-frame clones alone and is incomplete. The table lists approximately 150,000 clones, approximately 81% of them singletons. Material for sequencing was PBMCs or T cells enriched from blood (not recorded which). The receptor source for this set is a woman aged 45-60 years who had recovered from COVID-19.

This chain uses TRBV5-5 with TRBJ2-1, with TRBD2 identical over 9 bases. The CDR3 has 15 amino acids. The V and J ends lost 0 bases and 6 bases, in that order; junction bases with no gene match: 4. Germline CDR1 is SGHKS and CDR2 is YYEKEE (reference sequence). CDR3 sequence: CASSLVLAGTNEQFF. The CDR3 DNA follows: TGTGCCAGCAGCTTGGTCCTAGCGGGGACCAATGAGCAGTTCTTC.

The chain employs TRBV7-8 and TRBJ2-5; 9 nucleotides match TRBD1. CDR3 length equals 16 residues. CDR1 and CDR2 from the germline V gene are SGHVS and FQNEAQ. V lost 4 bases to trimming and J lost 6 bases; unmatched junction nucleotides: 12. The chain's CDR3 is CASSSGTGTSGKTQYF. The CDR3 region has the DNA TGTGCCAGCAGCTCCGGGACAGGGACCTCTGGAAAGACCCAGTACTTC.

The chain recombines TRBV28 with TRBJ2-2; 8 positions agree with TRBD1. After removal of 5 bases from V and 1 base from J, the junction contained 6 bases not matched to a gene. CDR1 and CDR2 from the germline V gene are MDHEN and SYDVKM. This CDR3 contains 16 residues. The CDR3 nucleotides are TGTGCCAGCAGTCCAACCGGGACAGGGAACACCGGGGAGCTGTTTTTT. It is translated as CASSPTGTGNTGELFF. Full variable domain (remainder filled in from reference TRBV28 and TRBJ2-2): DVKVTQSSRYLVKRTGEKVFLECVQDMDHENMFWYRQDPGLGLRLIYFSYDVKMKEKGDIPEGYSVSREKKERFSLILESASTNQTSMYLCASSPTGTGNTGELFFGEGSRLTVL.

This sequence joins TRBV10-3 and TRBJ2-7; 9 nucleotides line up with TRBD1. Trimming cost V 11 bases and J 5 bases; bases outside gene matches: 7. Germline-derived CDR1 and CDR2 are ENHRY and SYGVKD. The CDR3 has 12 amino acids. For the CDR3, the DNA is TGTGCCCTCGGGACAGGGCGGAACGAGCAGTACTTC. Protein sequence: CALGTGRNEQYF.

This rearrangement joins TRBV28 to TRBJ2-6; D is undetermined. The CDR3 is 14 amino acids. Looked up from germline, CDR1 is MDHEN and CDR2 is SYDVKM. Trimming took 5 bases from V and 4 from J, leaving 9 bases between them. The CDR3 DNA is TGTGCCAGCAGTCCCCCGCAGGGGGCCAACGTCCTGACTTTC. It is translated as CASSPPQGANVLTF.

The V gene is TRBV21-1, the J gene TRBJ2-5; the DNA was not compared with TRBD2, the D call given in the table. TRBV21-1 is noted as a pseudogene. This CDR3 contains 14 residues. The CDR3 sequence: CASSKVGGGETQYF. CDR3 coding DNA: TGTGCCAGCAGCAAAGTGGGAGGGGGGGAGACCCAGTACTTC.

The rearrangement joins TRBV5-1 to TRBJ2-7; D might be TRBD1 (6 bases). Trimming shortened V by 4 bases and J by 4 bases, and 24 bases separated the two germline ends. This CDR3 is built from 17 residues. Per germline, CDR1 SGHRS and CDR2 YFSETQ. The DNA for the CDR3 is TGCGCCAGCAGCGCTATAATGGACCGTCAAGGGACATACGAGCAGTACTTC. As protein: CASSAIMDRQGTYEQYF.

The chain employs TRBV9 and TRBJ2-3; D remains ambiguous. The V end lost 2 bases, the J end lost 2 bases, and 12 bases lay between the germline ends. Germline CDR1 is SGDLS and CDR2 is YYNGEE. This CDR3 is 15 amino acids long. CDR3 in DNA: TGTGCCAGCAGCGTTGATAGTGCAAACACAGATACGCAGTATTTT. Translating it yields CASSVDSANTDTQYF.

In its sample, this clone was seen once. The CDR3 sequence is CATSDPGQGLAGELFF. CDR3 bases: TGTGCCACCAGTGACCCGGGACAGGGTTTGGCCGGGGAGCTGTTTTTT. This chain joins TRBV24-1 and TRBJ2-2; TRBD1 matches 9 bases. Germline V gene data show CDR1 as KGHDR and CDR2 as SFDVKD. The CDR3 consists of 16 residues. V was pared by 4 bases and J by 6 bases, with 8 bases of the junction left unmatched.

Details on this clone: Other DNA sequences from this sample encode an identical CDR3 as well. The DNA for the CDR3 is TGCGCCAGCAGCTCGGGGGGCTCTGGGGCCAACGTCCTGACTTTC. As protein: CASSSGGSGANVLTF. J is TRBJ2-6 and V is TRBV5-1, with 7 bases fitting TRBD2. Germline CDR1 and CDR2: SGHRS and YFSETQ. This CDR3 region has 15 residues. Unmatched junction bases numbered 0, after V lost 3 bases and J lost 0 bases.

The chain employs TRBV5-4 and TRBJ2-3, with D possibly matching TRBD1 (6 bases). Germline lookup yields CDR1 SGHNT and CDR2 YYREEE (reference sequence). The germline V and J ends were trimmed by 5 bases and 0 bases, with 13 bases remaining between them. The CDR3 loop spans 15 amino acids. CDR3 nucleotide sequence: TGTGCCAGCAGACAGGGCGGATCTAGCACAGATACGCAGTATTTT. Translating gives CASRQGGSSTDTQYF.

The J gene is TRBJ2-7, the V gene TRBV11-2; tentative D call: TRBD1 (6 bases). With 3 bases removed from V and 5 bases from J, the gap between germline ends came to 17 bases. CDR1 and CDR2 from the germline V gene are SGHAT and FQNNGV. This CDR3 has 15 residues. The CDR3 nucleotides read TGTGCCAGCAGCTTCGGGTTCCAGGGGATCGACGAGCAGTACTTC. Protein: CASSFGFQGIDEQYF.

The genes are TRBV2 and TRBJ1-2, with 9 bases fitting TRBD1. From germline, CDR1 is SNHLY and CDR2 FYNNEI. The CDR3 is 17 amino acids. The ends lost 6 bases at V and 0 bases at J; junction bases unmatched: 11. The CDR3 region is CASSVTGGSRANYGYTF. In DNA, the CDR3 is TGTGCCAGCAGCGTCACAGGGGGCTCGAGAGCTAACTATGGCTACACCTTC.

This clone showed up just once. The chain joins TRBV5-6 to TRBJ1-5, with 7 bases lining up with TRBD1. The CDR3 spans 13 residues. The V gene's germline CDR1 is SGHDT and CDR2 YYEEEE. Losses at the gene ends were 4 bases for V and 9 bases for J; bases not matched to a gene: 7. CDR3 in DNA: TGTGCCAGCAGCGTGGGACAGCTGAGGCCCCAGCATTTT. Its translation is CASSVGQLRPQHF.

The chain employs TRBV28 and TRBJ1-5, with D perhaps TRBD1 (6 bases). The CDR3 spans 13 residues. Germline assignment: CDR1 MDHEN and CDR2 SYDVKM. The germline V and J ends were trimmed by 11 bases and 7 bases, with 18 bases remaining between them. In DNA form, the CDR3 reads TGTGCCGTACGCTCGGGGGGCGACCAGCCCCAGCATTTT. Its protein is CAVRSGGDQPQHF.

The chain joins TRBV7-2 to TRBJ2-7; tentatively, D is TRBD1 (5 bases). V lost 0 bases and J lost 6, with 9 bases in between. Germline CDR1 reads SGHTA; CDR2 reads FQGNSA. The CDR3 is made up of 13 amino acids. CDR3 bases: TGTGCCAGCAGCTTAGCGATTAGGGGCGAGCAGTACTTC. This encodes CASSLAIRGEQYF.

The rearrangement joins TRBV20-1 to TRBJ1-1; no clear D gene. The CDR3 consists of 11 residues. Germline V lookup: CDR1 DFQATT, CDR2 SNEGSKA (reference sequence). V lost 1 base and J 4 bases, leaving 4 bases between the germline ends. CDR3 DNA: TGCAGTGCTAGAGCGGGCACTGAAGCTTTCTTT. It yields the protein CSARAGTEAFF.

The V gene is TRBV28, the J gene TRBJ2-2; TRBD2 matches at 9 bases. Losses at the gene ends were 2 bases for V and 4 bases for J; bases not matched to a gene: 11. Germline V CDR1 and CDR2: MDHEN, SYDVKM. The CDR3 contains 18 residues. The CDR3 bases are TGTGCCAGCAGTTTAGTAGCGGGAGTCCCCCCCGGCACCGGGGAGCTGTTTTTT. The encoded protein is CASSLVAGVPPGTGELFF.

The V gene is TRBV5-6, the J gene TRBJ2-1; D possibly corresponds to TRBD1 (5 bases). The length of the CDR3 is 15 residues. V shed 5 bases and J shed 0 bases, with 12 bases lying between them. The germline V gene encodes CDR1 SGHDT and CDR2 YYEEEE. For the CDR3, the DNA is TGTGCCAGCAGTCTGGGGCAGTACTCCTACAATGAGCAGTTCTTC. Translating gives CASSLGQYSYNEQFF.

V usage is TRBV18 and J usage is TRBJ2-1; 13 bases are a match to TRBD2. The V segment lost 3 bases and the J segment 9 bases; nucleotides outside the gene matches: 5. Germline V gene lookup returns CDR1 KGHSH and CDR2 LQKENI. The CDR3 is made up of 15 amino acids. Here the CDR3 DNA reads TGTGCCAGCTCACCCGTACTAGCGGGAGGGAGTGAGCAGTTCTTC. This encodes CASSPVLAGGSEQFF.

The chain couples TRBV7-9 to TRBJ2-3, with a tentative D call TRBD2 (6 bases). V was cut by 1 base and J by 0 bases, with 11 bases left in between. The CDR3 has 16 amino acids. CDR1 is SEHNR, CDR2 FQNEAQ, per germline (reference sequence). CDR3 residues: CASSLVQGGSTDTQYF. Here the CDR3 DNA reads TGTGCCAGCAGCTTAGTTCAGGGAGGTAGCACAGATACGCAGTATTTT.

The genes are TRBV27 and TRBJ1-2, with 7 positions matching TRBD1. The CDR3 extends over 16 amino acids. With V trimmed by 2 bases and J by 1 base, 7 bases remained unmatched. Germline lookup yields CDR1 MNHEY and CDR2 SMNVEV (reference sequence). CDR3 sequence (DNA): TGTGCCAGCAGTTTAACTATCGGGGACAGTAACTATGGCTACACCTTC. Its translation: CASSLTIGDSNYGYTF.

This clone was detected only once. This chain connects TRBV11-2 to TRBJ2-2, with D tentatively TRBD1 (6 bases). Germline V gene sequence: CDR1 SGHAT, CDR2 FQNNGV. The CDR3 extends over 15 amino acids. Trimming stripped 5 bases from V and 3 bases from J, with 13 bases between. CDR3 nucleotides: TGTGCCAGCAGCACAACAGGGCCGTACACCGGGGAGCTGTTTTTT. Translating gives CASSTTGPYTGELFF.

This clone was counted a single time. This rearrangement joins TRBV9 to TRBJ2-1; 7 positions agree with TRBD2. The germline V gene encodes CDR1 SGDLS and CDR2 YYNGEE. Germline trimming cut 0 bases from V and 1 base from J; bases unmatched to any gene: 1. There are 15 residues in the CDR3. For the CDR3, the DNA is TGTGCCAGCAGCGTAGCGGGGGGATCCTACAATGAGCAGTTCTTC. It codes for CASSVAGGSYNEQFF.

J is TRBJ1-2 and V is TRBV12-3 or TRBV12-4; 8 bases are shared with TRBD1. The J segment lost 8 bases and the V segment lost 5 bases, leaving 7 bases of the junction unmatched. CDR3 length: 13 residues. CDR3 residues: CASSAGGAGGYTF. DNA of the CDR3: TGTGCCAGCAGTGCAGGGGGCGCCGGGGGCTACACCTTC.

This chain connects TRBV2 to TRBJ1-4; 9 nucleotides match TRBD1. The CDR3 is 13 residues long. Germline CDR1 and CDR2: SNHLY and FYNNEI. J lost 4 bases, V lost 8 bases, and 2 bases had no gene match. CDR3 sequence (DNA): TGTGCCAGCTCGGGACAGGGTAATGAAAAACTGTTTTTT. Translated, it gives CASSGQGNEKLFF.

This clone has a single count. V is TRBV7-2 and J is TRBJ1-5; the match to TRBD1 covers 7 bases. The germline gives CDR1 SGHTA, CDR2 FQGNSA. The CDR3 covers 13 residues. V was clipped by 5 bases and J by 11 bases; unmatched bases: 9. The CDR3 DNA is TGTGCCAGCAGCCTCGACAGGGAGAATGCCCAGCATTTT. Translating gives CASSLDRENAQHF.

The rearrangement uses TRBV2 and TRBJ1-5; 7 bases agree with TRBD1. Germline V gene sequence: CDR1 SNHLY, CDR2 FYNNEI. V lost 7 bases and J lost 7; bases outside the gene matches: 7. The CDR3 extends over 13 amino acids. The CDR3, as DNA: TGTGCCAGCATTCGGGACAGCAGGCAGCCCCAGCATTTT. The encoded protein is CASIRDSRQPQHF.